The 30 T cell receptor beta chains in this list originate from one sample, sequenced in a study of T cells in Graves' hyperthyroidism and ophthalmopathy. RNA transcripts were the template for amplifying TCR beta CDR3 regions. During a first-round RT-PCR of the TCR CDR3, the HTBI primer set was used. TCRdb fed the multiplex PCR reads into MiXCR, producing one record per CDR3 protein. The sample holds approximately 690,000 distinct CDR3 sequences, approximately 14% seen once. Sequencing was performed on blood. The receptors derive from a woman between 50 and 59 years old with Graves' ophthalmopathy.

The V call is TRBV19, the J call TRBJ2-1; D gene ambiguous. V was pared by 5 bases and J by 4 bases, with 12 bases between. The CDR3 consists of 14 residues. The germline V gene encodes CDR1 LNHDA and CDR2 SQIVND (reference sequence). CDR3 loop: CASSSLTTYNEQFF. In DNA, the CDR3 is TGTGCCAGTAGTTCCTTGACAACGTACAATGAGCAGTTCTTC.

This clonotype appeared many times. The CDR3 nucleotides read TGTGCCAGCAGACAGACAGGGGCGGGCAATCAGCCCCAGCATTTT. The encoded protein is CASRQTGAGNQPQHF. The V call is TRBV12-3 or TRBV12-4, the J call TRBJ1-5; 8 bases are a match to TRBD1. The V segment lost 6 bases and the J segment 2 bases; nucleotides outside the gene matches: 6. CDR3 length: 15 amino acids.

The V call is TRBV29-1, the J call TRBJ2-7; TRBD1 might be the D (6 bases). In germline, CDR1 is SQVTM, CDR2 ANQGSEA. V was clipped by 0 bases and J by 3 bases, with 18 bases between them. The CDR3 runs 16 residues. CDR3 sequence: CSVEDQGLGQIYEQYF. CDR3 sequence (DNA): TGCAGCGTTGAAGATCAGGGTTTAGGACAGATCTACGAGCAGTACTTC.

This clonotype was counted ten times or more. The V gene is TRBV12-5, the J gene TRBJ2-7; 7 bases map to TRBD1. Trimming took 4 bases from V and 0 from J; bases not matched to a gene: 6. Per germline, CDR1 LGHNT and CDR2 FRNRAP. The CDR3 has 15 amino acids. The CDR3 reads CASGWGTDTSYEQYF. The CDR3 DNA reads as TGTGCTAGTGGTTGGGGGACAGACACCTCCTACGAGCAGTACTTC.

There are many counts of this clonotype. The chain joins TRBV10-3 to TRBJ2-3; D possibly corresponds to TRBD1 (6 bases). CDR3 length: 17 amino acids. V lost 7 bases and J lost 1, with 21 bases in between. Germline assignment: CDR1 ENHRY and CDR2 SYGVKD. The CDR3 is CAIMARGTPLGTDTQYF. Written as DNA, the CDR3 is TGTGCCATCATGGCCAGGGGAACTCCTTTAGGCACAGATACGCAGTATTTT.

This clonotype was found many times. This chain joins TRBV13 and TRBJ2-7, with TRBD2 matching 8 bases. Per the germline V gene, CDR1 is PRHDT and CDR2 is FYEKMQ (reference sequence). V was clipped by 6 bases and J by 2 bases; unmatched bases: 6. The CDR3 consists of 14 residues. CDR3 sequence: CASSSSGFTYEQYF. The CDR3 nucleotides are TGTGCCAGCAGTTCTAGCGGGTTCACCTACGAGCAGTACTTC.

This clonotype was detected many times. The V and J genes are TRBV9 and TRBJ2-7, with D maybe TRBD2 (6 bases). The ends were cut back, 0 bases at V and 0 bases at J, with 13 bases in the middle. Per the germline V gene, CDR1 is SGDLS and CDR2 is YYNGEE. There are 16 residues in the CDR3. The CDR3 nucleotides read TGTGCCAGCAGCGTAGGTCCTAGCGTCAACTCCTACGAGCAGTACTTC. Translation gives CASSVGPSVNSYEQYF.

This clonotype was detected many times. The CDR3 loop reads CASSEAGDFYNYEQYF. In DNA form, the CDR3 reads TGTGCCAGCAGTGAAGCCGGGGACTTCTATAACTACGAGCAGTACTTC. The chain combines TRBV6-1 with TRBJ2-7; TRBD2 is a possible D gene (6 bases). CDR1 is MNHNS and CDR2 is SASEGT in the germline V gene. Trimming removed 0 bases at V and 3 bases at J, with 15 bases between. The CDR3 extends over 16 amino acids.

The chain couples TRBV19 to TRBJ1-5; TRBD1 is a possible D gene (6 bases). Germline lookup yields CDR1 LNHDA and CDR2 SQIVND (reference sequence). The CDR3 extends over 16 amino acids. Trimming shortened V by 2 bases and J by 3 bases, and 14 bases separated the two germline ends. This chain's CDR3 is CASSISLYRDNQPQHF. The CDR3 bases are TGTGCCAGTAGTATAAGTCTCTACAGGGACAATCAGCCCCAGCATTTT.

Details on this clonotype: Germline is not matched at one junction end, which may reflect a read error. The chain has TRBV27 and TRBJ1-1; perhaps TRBD1 as D (5 bases). The CDR3 has 14 amino acids. Germline V gene lookup returns CDR1 MNHEY and CDR2 SMNVEV (reference sequence). The CDR3 here is CASARDLMNTEASF. CDR3 sequence (DNA): TGTGCCAGCGCGAGGGACTTGATGAACACTGAAGCTTCCTTT.

This clonotype was counted at least ten times. The rearrangement uses TRBV7-2 and TRBJ2-7; 8 bases map to TRBD2. J gave up 0 bases and V 4 bases, and 11 bases lay outside the gene matches. The CDR3 totals 17 residues. Germline CDR1 SGHTA, CDR2 FQGNSA. This CDR3 reads CASSSPGLADSSYEQYF. The CDR3 DNA reads TGTGCCAGCAGCTCGCCAGGACTAGCCGACTCCTCCTACGAGCAGTACTTC.

This clonotype showed up many times. V is TRBV7-2 and J is TRBJ1-5; D is ambiguous. In germline, CDR1 is SGHTA, CDR2 FQGNSA. The CDR3 is made up of 15 amino acids. V lost 3 bases and J 1 base, leaving 10 bases between the germline ends. In nucleotides, the CDR3 is TGTGCCAGCAGCTTGGAAGCGGCCAGCAATCAGCCCCAGCATTTT. Encoded protein: CASSLEAASNQPQHF.

This chain links TRBV4-3 with TRBJ2-7; 12 nucleotides agree with TRBD2. CDR1 is LGHNA, CDR2 YSLEER, per germline. This CDR3 is 15 amino acids long. V was clipped by 1 base and J by 4 bases; unmatched bases: 2. The CDR3 DNA sequence: TGCGCCAGCAGCCAAGGGACTAGCGGGGTGTACGAGCAGTACTTC. It specifies CASSQGTSGVYEQYF.

The rearrangement joins TRBV19 to TRBJ1-2; tentative D call: TRBD1 (6 bases). The germline CDR1 and CDR2 sequences are LNHDA and SQIVND (reference sequence). The CDR3 runs to 15 residues. Trimming took off 5 bases at V and 0 bases at J, with 13 bases between the two ends. In DNA, the CDR3 is TGTGCCAGTAGTGGGAGGGACACCGCTAACTATGGCTACACCTTC. Translation: CASSGRDTANYGYTF.

This clonotype showed up many times. The V gene is TRBV6-2 or TRBV6-3, the J gene TRBJ1-5, with TRBD1 identical over 8 bases. Germline loops: CDR1 MNHEY, CDR2 SVGEGT. The trim removed 6 bases at V and 1 base at J, leaving 11 bases unmatched. This CDR3 contains 17 residues. The CDR3 here is CASRGDRGTWSNQPQHF. CDR3 in DNA: TGTGCCAGCAGGGGAGACAGGGGCACTTGGAGCAATCAGCCCCAGCATTTT.

This clonotype was recorded many times. This chain uses TRBV7-9 with TRBJ2-3, with D hard to call. This CDR3 comprises 14 residues. Trimming left V 4 bases short and J 0 bases short, with 8 bases between. CDR1 is SEHNR, CDR2 FQNEAQ, per germline (reference sequence). CDR3 DNA sequence: TGTGCCAGCAGCTCCGAGACTAGCACAGATACGCAGTATTTT. Amino acid sequence: CASSSETSTDTQYF.

There are a few counts of this clonotype. The V gene is TRBV29-1, the J gene TRBJ1-1; TRBD1 aligns across 9 bases. The germline V gene encodes CDR1 SQVTM and CDR2 ANQGSEA. Trimming cost V 7 bases and J 5 bases; bases outside gene matches: 5. The length of the CDR3 is 12 residues. The CDR3 sequence is CSGGQGVTEAFF. The CDR3 DNA follows: TGCAGCGGGGGACAGGGAGTAACTGAAGCTTTCTTT.

CDR3 in amino acids: CASRGQKLSNEQFF. DNA for the CDR3: TGTGCCAGCAGGGGACAGAAGTTGTCCAATGAGCAGTTCTTC. V is TRBV12-3 or TRBV12-4 and J is TRBJ2-1; 7 positions agree with TRBD1. V shed 6 bases, J shed 6 bases, and the junction held 8 bases outside the gene matches. The CDR3 has 14 residues.

In this sample, this clonotype turned up many times. The V and J genes are TRBV6-1 and TRBJ1-5; D remains ambiguous. V was pared by 3 bases and J by 0 bases, with 6 bases between. CDR1 MNHNS and CDR2 SASEGT come from the germline V gene. This CDR3 region has 14 residues. The CDR3, as DNA: TGTGCCAGCAGTGAGACACTTAGCAATCAGCCCCAGCATTTT. Translated, it gives CASSETLSNQPQHF.

This clonotype was counted between two and nine times. The V gene is TRBV6-1, the J gene TRBJ2-3; the match to TRBD1 covers 7 bases. The ends lost 6 bases at V and 5 bases at J; junction bases unmatched: 11. This CDR3 is 15 amino acids long. CDR1 MNHNS and CDR2 SASEGT come from the germline V gene. CDR3 loop: CASSLHDRVEDTQYF. CDR3 DNA sequence: TGTGCCAGCAGCCTTCACGACAGGGTAGAAGATACGCAGTATTTT.

The V gene is TRBV9, the J gene TRBJ2-1, with D possibly TRBD1 on 5 matching bases. CDR1 and CDR2 from the germline V gene are SGDLS and YYNGEE. V lost 0 bases, J lost 4 bases, and 8 bases lay in between. The length of the CDR3 is 14 residues. The CDR3 DNA reads as TGTGCCAGCAGCGTAGGGGCAGGGTACAATGAGCAGTTCTTC. Protein product: CASSVGAGYNEQFF.

Ten or more counts support this clonotype. The rearrangement links TRBV7-2 to TRBJ1-2; D may be TRBD1 (5 bases). Germline values: CDR1 SGHTA, CDR2 FQGNSA. This CDR3 has 14 amino acids. Trimming removed 1 base from V and 6 bases from J, with 12 bases in between. CDR3 amino acids: CASSLDGRVNGYTF. DNA of the CDR3: TGTGCCAGCAGCTTAGACGGCAGGGTTAATGGCTACACCTTC.

The gene calls are TRBV7-8 and TRBJ2-7; D gene unclear. The CDR3 runs to 13 residues. CDR1 SGHVS and CDR2 FQNEAQ come from the germline V gene. V dropped 3 bases and J dropped 5 bases, with 11 bases sitting between them. This chain's CDR3 is CASSLSFSNEQYF. The CDR3 DNA is TGTGCCAGCAGCTTGAGTTTTTCCAACGAGCAGTACTTC.

This clonotype was seen repeatedly, ten times or more. The chain joins TRBV28 to TRBJ2-7; D remains unclear. Germline CDR1 MDHEN, CDR2 SYDVKM. The germline V and J ends were trimmed by 4 bases and 3 bases, with 7 bases remaining between them. The length of the CDR3 is 12 residues. CDR3: CASSSSIYEQYF. The CDR3, as DNA: TGTGCCAGCAGTTCGTCTATCTACGAGCAGTACTTC.

In its sample, this clonotype was seen many times. The chain is built from TRBV2 and TRBJ1-5, with 9 bases matching TRBD1. This CDR3 is built from 15 residues. The V segment lost 4 bases and the J segment 10 bases; nucleotides outside the gene matches: 11. Per germline, CDR1 SNHLY and CDR2 FYNNEI. The CDR3 nucleotides are TGTGCCAGCAGTGGGCCGGGACAGGGTTTAGGACCCCAGCATTTT. Translating it yields CASSGPGQGLGPQHF.

This clonotype was picked up a small number of times. The chain links TRBV7-8 to TRBJ1-5, with D possibly matching TRBD1 (6 bases). CDR1 is SGHVS, CDR2 FQNEAQ, per germline. This CDR3 region has 14 residues. V gave up 2 bases and J gave up 6 bases, with 11 bases separating them. The CDR3 sequence: CASSLQQGGQPQHF. The CDR3 region has the DNA TGTGCCAGCAGCTTACAACAGGGCGGTCAGCCCCAGCATTTT.

The chain employs TRBV20-1 and TRBJ1-5, with TRBD1 matching over 9 bases. Trimming took 5 bases from V and 2 from J; bases not matched to a gene: 7. CDR3 length: 15 residues. Germline CDR1 is DFQATT and CDR2 is SNEGSKA (reference sequence). CDR3 region: CSAATRDRGNQPQHF. The DNA for the CDR3 is TGCAGTGCTGCAACCCGGGACAGGGGCAATCAGCCCCAGCATTTT.

The chain combines TRBV4-1 with TRBJ1-2, with D unresolved. The ends were cut back, 5 bases at V and 8 bases at J, with 15 bases in the middle. CDR1 is MGHRA, CDR2 YSYEKL, per germline. This CDR3 spans 13 amino acids. The DNA for the CDR3 is TGCGCCAGCAGCACCTCCATCAAAGCCGGCTACACCTTC. Its translation: CASSTSIKAGYTF.

As for this clonotype: Since a much larger clone is just one base distant, this may be a read error. V usage is TRBV27 and J usage is TRBJ2-7; D is possibly TRBD1 (5 bases). This CDR3 is built from 16 residues. Germline CDR1 is MNHEY and CDR2 is SMNVEV (reference sequence). The CDR3 spells CAGSFSKRGPTFEQYF. The CDR3 region has the DNA TGTGCCGGCAGTTTCTCCAAAAGGGGCCCTACCTTCGAGCAGTACTTC.

This clonotype was counted many times. This chain uses TRBV28 with TRBJ2-1, with TRBD2 matching 10 bases. Germline CDR1 is MDHEN and CDR2 is SYDVKM. This CDR3 region has 13 residues. V lost 11 bases, J lost 8 bases, and 9 bases stayed unmatched. The CDR3 reads CAGASGRTYEQFF. The DNA of the CDR3 is TGTGCCGGCGCTAGCGGGAGAACGTATGAGCAGTTCTTC.